This entry describes one TCR beta chain. What it recognizes is unknown. One end of the junction does not line up with germline, which may come from a read error. The template was RNA from unsorted bulk tissue. Chemotherapy-naive patients with new lung cancer underwent thoracic surgery in China, August–late 2014. This entry comes from a study of tumor and adjacent non-tumor tissue in lung cancer. Study summary: Millions of productive TCRbeta reads were obtained per sample on average.

The library came from three nested PCR rounds adapted from ARM-PCR protocols. TCRdb re-called the multiplex PCR reads with MiXCR, one entry per CDR3 protein. The data hold 69,000 or so distinct CDR3 sequences, with about 80% observed a single time. The CDR3 has 14 residues. From germline, CDR1 is SGHDT and CDR2 YYEEEE. General study findings and limits: TCR diversity was significantly greater in tumor than normal lung tissue. Top 100 clones took a larger repertoire share in normal lung.

The chain combines TRBV5-6 with TRBJ2-3, with 8 bases aligning to TRBD1. Sequencing was done on a sample of lung tumor tissue. The receptor comes from a man between 60 and 75 years old with non-small cell lung cancer. This chain's CDR3 is CASNWGQAVDTQYF. Written as DNA, the CDR3 is TGTGCCAGCAACTGGGGACAGGCGGTAGATACACAGTATTTT.